The sequence of this T cell receptor beta chain was determined in a study of CD8+CD57+ T cells in acquired aplastic anemia. Study as a whole: Quantities of DNA derived from sorted CD4+ and CD8+ cells averaged about 3.2 ug. Study-wide findings and caveats: Found in both controls and patients were approximately 30 CD8+ CDR3 sequences.

The CDR3 extends over 18 amino acids. Per the germline V gene, CDR1 is SGHTA and CDR2 is FQGTGA. V shed 5 bases and J shed 3 bases, with 22 bases lying between them. Genomic DNA acted as the template from which TCR beta VDJ combination and CDR3 sequence profiling were carried out. TCRdb redid the calling of the reads with MiXCR, one entry per CDR3 protein. The table lists about 160,000 distinct CDR3 sequences, 71% of them singletons. Sequenced patients had shown CD8+CD57+ cell expansion by flow cytometry. Patients, without exception, had severe acquired aplastic anemia. No therapy was given to patients before blood sampling. On this clonotype: Its antigen is still unknown.

The genes are TRBV7-3 and TRBJ1-4; possibly TRBD1 for D (6 bases). The sequencing sample was made of sorted CD4+, CD8+, or CD8+CD57+ T cells (not recorded which) from PBMCs. The sequence was obtained from a human donor with aplastic anemia. The CDR3 nucleotides read TGTGCCAGCAGCCCTAGAGGGGGATCTAGGGGTGCTAATGAAAAACTGTTTTTT. Protein product: CASSPRGGSRGANEKLFF.